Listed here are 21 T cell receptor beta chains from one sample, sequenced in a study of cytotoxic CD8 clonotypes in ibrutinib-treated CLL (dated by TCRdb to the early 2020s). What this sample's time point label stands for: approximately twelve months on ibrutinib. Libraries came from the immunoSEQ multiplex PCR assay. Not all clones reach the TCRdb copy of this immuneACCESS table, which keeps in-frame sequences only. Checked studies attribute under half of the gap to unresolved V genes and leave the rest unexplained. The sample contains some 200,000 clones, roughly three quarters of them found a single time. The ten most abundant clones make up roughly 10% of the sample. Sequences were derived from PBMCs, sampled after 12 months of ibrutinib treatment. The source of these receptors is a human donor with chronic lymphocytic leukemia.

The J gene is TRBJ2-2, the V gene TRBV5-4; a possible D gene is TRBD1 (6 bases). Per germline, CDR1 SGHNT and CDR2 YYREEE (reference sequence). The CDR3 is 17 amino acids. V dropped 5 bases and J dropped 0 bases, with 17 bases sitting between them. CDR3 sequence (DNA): TGTGCCAGCAGAACAGGATCCAGGGGCACGAACACCGGGGAGCTGTTTTTT. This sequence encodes CASRTGSRGTNTGELFF.

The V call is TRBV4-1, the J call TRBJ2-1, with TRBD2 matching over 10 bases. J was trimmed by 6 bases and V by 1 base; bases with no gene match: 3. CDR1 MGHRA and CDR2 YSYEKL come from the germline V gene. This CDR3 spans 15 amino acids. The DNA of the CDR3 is TGCGCCAGCAGCCAAGCTAGCGGGGGCCTCAATGAGCAGTTCTTC. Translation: CASSQASGGLNEQFF.

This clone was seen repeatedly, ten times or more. The CDR3 spells CASSPGQGAYEQYF. In DNA, the CDR3 is TGTGCCAGCAGCCCCGGACAGGGCGCCTACGAGCAGTACTTC. The chain combines TRBV6-5 with TRBJ2-7, with 8 bases fitting TRBD1. Germline lookup yields CDR1 MNHEY and CDR2 SVGAGI. V dropped 6 bases and J dropped 2; count of bases not matched to a gene: 6. The CDR3 runs to 14 residues.

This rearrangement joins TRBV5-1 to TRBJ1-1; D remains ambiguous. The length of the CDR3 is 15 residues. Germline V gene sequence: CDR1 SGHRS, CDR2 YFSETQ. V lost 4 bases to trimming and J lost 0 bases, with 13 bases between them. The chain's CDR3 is CASSPGYSMNTEAFF. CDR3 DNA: TGCGCCAGCAGCCCGGGGTACAGCATGAACACTGAAGCTTTCTTT.

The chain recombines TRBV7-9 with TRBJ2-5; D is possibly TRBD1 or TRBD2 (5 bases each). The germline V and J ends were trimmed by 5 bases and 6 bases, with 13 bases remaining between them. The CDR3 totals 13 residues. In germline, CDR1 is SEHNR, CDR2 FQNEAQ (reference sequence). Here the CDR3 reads CASSQRGGQTQYF. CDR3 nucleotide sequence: TGTGCCAGCAGCCAGCGTGGGGGTCAGACCCAGTACTTC.

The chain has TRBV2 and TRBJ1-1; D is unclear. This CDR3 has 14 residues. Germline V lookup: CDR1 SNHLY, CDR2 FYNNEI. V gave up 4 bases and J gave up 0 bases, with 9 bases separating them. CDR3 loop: CASSVTAMNTEAFF. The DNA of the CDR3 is TGTGCCAGCAGTGTGACGGCTATGAACACTGAAGCTTTCTTT.

The CDR3 DNA reads TGCAGCGTTTTGGCAGAGTCGACAGATACGCAGTATTTT. Protein: CSVLAESTDTQYF. This sequence joins TRBV29-1 and TRBJ2-3; D is uncertain. Germline assignment: CDR1 SQVTM and CDR2 ANQGSEA. V lost 5 bases and J lost 3, with 12 bases in between. The CDR3 length is 13 residues.

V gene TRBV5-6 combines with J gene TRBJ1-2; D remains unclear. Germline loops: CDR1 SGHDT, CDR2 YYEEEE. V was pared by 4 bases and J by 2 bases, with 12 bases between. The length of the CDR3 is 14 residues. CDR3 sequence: CASSPTGINYGYTF. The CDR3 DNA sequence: TGTGCCAGCAGCCCCACCGGGATCAACTATGGCTACACCTTC.

CDR3 residues: CASREGQGRNTGELFF. CDR3 DNA: TGTGCCAGCAGGGAGGGACAGGGTAGGAACACCGGGGAGCTGTTTTTT. V is TRBV9 and J is TRBJ2-2; 9 bases fit TRBD1. The J segment lost 1 base and the V segment lost 5 bases, leaving 6 bases of the junction unmatched. Per germline, CDR1 SGDLS and CDR2 YYNGEE. The CDR3 length is 16 residues.

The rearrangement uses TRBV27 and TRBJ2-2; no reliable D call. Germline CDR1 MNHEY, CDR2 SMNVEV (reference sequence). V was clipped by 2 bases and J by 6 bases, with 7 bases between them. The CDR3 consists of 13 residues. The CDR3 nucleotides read TGTGCCAGCAGTTTACATTTCGCCGGGGAGCTGTTTTTT. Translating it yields CASSLHFAGELFF.

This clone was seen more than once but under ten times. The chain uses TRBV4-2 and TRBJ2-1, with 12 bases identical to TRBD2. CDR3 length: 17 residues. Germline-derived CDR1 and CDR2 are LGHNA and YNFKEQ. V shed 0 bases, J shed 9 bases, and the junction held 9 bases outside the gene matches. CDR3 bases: TGTGCCAGCAGCCAAGATAGCCTAGCGGGGGGGCCAAGTGAGCAGTTCTTC. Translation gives CASSQDSLAGGPSEQFF.

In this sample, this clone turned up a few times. The CDR3 region is CASRNPGGSGANVLTF. CDR3 in DNA: TGTGCCAGCCGCAACCCAGGGGGCTCTGGGGCCAACGTCCTGACTTTC. The rearrangement links TRBV19 to TRBJ2-6, with TRBD1 matching over 7 bases. Germline lookup yields CDR1 LNHDA and CDR2 SQIVND (reference sequence). The CDR3 covers 16 residues. The ends lost 9 bases at V and 0 bases at J; junction bases unmatched: 8. Full variable domain (missing parts from reference TRBV19 and TRBJ2-6): DGGITQSPKYLFRKEGQNVTLSCEQNLNHDAMYWYRQDPGQGLRLIYYSQIVNDFQKGDIAEGYSVSREKKESFPLTVTSAQKNPTAFYLCASRNPGGSGANVLTFGAGSRLTVL.

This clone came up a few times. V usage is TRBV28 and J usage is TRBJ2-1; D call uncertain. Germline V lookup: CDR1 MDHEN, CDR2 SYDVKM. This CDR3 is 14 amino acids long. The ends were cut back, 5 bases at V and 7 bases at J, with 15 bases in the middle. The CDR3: CASSPPMTGNEQFF. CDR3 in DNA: TGTGCCAGCAGTCCCCCCATGACCGGGAATGAGCAGTTCTTC.

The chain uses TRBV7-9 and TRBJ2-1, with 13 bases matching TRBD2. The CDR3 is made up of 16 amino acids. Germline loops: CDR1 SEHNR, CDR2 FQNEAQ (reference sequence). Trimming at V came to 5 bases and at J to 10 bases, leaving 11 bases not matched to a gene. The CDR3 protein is CASSPDFGLAGVEQFF. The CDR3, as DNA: TGTGCCAGCAGCCCTGACTTCGGACTAGCGGGAGTGGAGCAGTTCTTC.

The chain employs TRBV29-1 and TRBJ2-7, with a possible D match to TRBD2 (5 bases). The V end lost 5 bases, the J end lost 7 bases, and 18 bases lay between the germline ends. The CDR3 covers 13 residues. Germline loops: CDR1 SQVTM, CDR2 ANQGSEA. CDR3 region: CSVSHSPAGEQYF. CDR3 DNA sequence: TGCAGCGTTAGCCACAGCCCCGCGGGTGAGCAGTACTTC.

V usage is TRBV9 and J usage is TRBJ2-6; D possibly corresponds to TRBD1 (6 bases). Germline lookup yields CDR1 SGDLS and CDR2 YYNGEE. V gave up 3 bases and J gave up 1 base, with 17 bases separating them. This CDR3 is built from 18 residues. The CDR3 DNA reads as TGTGCCAGCAGCGCCCCCCGTCCTACAGGGTCTGGGGCCAACGTCCTGACTTTC. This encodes CASSAPRPTGSGANVLTF.

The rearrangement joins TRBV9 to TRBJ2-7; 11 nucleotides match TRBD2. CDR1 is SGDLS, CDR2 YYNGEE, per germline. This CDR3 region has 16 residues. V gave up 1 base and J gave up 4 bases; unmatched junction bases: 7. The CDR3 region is CASSVRVASGRYEQYF. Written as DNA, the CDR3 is TGTGCCAGCAGCGTAAGGGTGGCTAGCGGGAGGTACGAGCAGTACTTC.

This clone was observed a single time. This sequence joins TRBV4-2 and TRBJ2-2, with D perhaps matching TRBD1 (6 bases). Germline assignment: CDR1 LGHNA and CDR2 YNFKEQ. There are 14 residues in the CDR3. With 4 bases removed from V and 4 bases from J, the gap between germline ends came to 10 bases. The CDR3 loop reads CASSPGTITGELFF. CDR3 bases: TGTGCCAGCAGCCCCGGGACAATCACCGGGGAGCTGTTTTTT.

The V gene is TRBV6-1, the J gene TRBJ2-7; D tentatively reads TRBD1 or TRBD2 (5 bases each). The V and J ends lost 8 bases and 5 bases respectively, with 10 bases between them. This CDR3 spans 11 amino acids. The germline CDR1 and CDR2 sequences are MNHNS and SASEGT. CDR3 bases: TGTGCCAGCCGATGGGACGACGAGCAGTACTTC. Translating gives CASRWDDEQYF.

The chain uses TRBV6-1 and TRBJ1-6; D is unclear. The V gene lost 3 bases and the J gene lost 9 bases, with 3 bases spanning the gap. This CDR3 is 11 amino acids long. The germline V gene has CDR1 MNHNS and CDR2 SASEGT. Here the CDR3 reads CASSDTSPLHF. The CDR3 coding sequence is TGTGCCAGCAGTGATACTTCACCCCTCCACTTT.

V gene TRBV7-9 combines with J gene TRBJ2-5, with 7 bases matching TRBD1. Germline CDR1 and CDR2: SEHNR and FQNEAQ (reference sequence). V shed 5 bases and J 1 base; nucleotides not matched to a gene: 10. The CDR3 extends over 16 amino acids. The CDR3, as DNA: TGTGCCAGCAGCCCCTATCGGGCAGGGGGCCAAGAGACCCAGTACTTC. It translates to CASSPYRAGGQETQYF.